This T cell receptor (beta chain) was profiled in a study of blood T cell repertoires in COVID-19. In the study overall: From T cells, B-cell-depleted T cells, or PBMCs came the material, which was cDNA or gDNA.

There are a few counts of this clone. Profiled with immunoSEQ multiplex PCR; TCRdb holds only in-frame clones, not every one. The repertoire holds around 180,000 clones, with around four fifths as singletons. The CDR3 consists of 12 residues. Per germline, CDR1 SNHLY and CDR2 FYNNEI. V lost 5 bases and J 7 bases, leaving 9 bases between the germline ends. The V call is TRBV2, the J call TRBJ1-3; perhaps TRBD1 as D (6 bases). Material: peripheral blood. The source is a man in his 70s with active or convalescent COVID-19. The DNA of the CDR3 is TGTGCCAGCAGTAACAGGGCGAACACCATATATTTT. Protein sequence: CASSNRANTIYF.